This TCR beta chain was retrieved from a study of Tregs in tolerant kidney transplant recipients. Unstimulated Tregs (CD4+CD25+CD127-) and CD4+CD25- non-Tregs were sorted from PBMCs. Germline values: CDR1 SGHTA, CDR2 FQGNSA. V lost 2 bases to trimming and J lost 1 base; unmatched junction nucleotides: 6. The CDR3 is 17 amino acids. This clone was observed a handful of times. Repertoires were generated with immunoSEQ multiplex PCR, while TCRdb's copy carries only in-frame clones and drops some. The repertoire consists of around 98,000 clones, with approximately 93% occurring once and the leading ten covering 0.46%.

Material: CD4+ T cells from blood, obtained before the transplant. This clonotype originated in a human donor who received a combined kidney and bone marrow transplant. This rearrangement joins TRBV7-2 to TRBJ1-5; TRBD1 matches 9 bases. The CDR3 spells CASSLTFGQGSNQPQHF. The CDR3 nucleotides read TGTGCCAGCAGCTTAACCTTCGGACAGGGGAGCAATCAGCCCCAGCATTTT.